The rows below give T cell receptor beta chains drawn from one sample of a study of OX40 agonist ivuxolimab in advanced cancers. Profiling relied on immunoSEQ multiplex PCR, and the TCRdb table lists in-frame clones only, not all of them. The sample contains around 60,000 clones, 88% of which appear only once. Sequenced material: CD4+ or CD8+ T cells sorted from blood, taken in a trial of the OX40 agonist ivuxolimab. All receptors come from an adult with an advanced solid tumor such as melanoma, head and neck, liver or kidney cancer. Both conserved end residues are part of each CDR3. The D gene is left open where the match is weak. A clone size is listed for some rows: how often the clone was seen (once, few, many), or a class if it is expanded.

j_gene,d_gene,v_gene,abundance,CDR3nt,CDR3aa
TRBJ2-7,NA,TRBV19,NA,TGTGCCAGTAGTATGGGGAGCGCCCCAGCCTACGAGCAGTACTTC,CASSMGSAPAYEQYF
TRBJ2-3,TRBD2,TRBV18,NA,TGTGCCAGCTCAACGCGACTAGCGGGATCAGATACGCAGTATTTT,CASSTRLAGSDTQYF
TRBJ2-1,NA,TRBV19,NA,TGTGCCAGTAGTACCGGGTACGAAGACGAGCAGTTCTTC,CASSTGYEDEQFF
TRBJ1-4,TRBD1,TRBV29-1,NA,TGCAGCGGCCGGACAGGGGGCTATGAAAAACTGTTTTTT,CSGRTGGYEKLFF
TRBJ2-2,TRBD1,TRBV28,NA,TGTGCCAGCAGTTGGACAGGGGGTAACGGGGAGCTGTTTTTT,CASSWTGGNGELFF
TRBJ2-2,NA,TRBV18,NA,TGTGCCAGCTCACCAGACAGACGGAACACCGGGGAGCTGTTTTTT,CASSPDRRNTGELFF
TRBJ1-1,NA,TRBV5-1,once,TGCGCCAGCAGCTTCGTCAGGGGTAGCACTGAAGCTTTCTTT,CASSFVRGSTEAFF
TRBJ2-5,TRBD1,TRBV10-3,NA,TGTGCCACCAACCGACTTCAGGGGGCGCAAGAGACCCAGTACTTC,CATNRLQGAQETQYF
TRBJ2-7,NA,TRBV6-1,NA,TGTGCCAGCACCCAGGGGCTCTACGAGCAGTACTTC,CASTQGLYEQYF
TRBJ1-5,TRBD1,TRBV29-1,NA,TGCAGCGTTGGGGACAGGGGAAATCAGCCCCAGCATTTT,CSVGDRGNQPQHF
TRBJ2-7,NA,TRBV10-3,NA,TGTGCCATCAGTGAAAGGGAACAGAGCTACGAGCAGTACTTC,CAISEREQSYEQYF
TRBJ2-1,NA,TRBV18,NA,TGTGCCAGCTCACCTGGACAGTTGAATGAGCAGTTCTTC,CASSPGQLNEQFF
TRBJ2-7,TRBD1,TRBV28,NA,TGTGCCAGCTCCACAGGGGGCACCTACGAGCAGTACTTC,CASSTGGTYEQYF
TRBJ2-5,NA,TRBV30,NA,TGTGCCTGGAGTCCTCCACTACAGGGAGGGGTTGAGACCCAGTACTTC,CAWSPPLQGGVETQYF
TRBJ2-3,TRBD2,TRBV28,NA,TGTGCCAGCAGTTCTCCGGGACTAGCGGGGGGGAAGACAGATACGCAGTATTTT,CASSSPGLAGGKTDTQYF
TRBJ1-4,TRBD1,TRBV5-1,once,TGCGCCAGCAGCTTAGGACAGGGGGGCGAAAAACTGTTTTTT,CASSLGQGGEKLFF
TRBJ1-1,NA,TRBV2,NA,TGTGCCAGCAGGATAGGGCCTGACACTGAAGCTTTCTTT,CASRIGPDTEAFF
TRBJ1-2,TRBD1,TRBV5-1,NA,TGCGCCAGCAGTTCCCGACAGGGGGTTCGAGGCTACACCTTC,CASSSRQGVRGYTF
TRBJ2-7,NA,TRBV5-8,NA,TGTGCCAGCAGCTTGCCGGGAGTAACCGGCGAGCAGTACTTC,CASSLPGVTGEQYF
TRBJ2-5,TRBD1,TRBV28,NA,TGTGCCAGCAGACACTCGGGACAGGGGAACCAAGAGACCCAGTACTTC,CASRHSGQGNQETQYF
TRBJ2-7,NA,TRBV18,NA,TGTGCCAGCTCACCAGACCGTAGTGGGAGGCAGTACTTC,CASSPDRSGRQYF
TRBJ2-3,TRBD2,TRBV30,NA,TGTGCCTGGAGTAATTTAGCGGGAGGTACAGATACGCAGTATTTT,CAWSNLAGGTDTQYF
TRBJ2-5,NA,TRBV5-4,NA,TGTGCCAGCAGTTTCCGGGACATCCAAGAGACCCAGTACTTC,CASSFRDIQETQYF
TRBJ1-2,NA,TRBV5-1,NA,TGCGCCAGCAGCCGATGGAGTGGGGATGGCTACACCTTC,CASSRWSGDGYTF
TRBJ2-4,NA,TRBV9,NA,TGTGCCAGCAGCGTAGGAGGGCAGGGAAACATTCAGTACTTC,CASSVGGQGNIQYF
TRBJ1-3,NA,TRBV14,NA,TGTGCCAGCAGCCATCTATCACCGCAGATGAACTCTGGAAACACCATATATTTT,CASSHLSPQMNSGNTIYF
TRBJ2-2,NA,TRBV5-4,NA,TGTGCCAGCAGTTTAACGACAGTGTCGACCGGGGAGCTGTTTTTT,CASSLTTVSTGELFF